This T cell receptor beta chain originates from a study of blood T cell repertoires in COVID-19. Looking at the study overall: There were acute and convalescent COVID-19 samples, and they came from the United States, Italy and Spain. Sample material is recorded as cDNA or gDNA derived from T cells, B-cell-depleted T cells, or PBMCs.

Authors' methods: Cell counts per sample came from amplifying reference gene primers. Here immunoSEQ multiplex PCR was the method, and the copy in TCRdb shows in-frame clones only, minus some. The DNA gave D and trimming, while V, J and clone size come from that table. This repertoire shows just over 80,000 clones, around 80% found once; its top ten account for roughly a fifth. With 2 bases removed from V and 4 bases from J, the gap between germline ends came to 11 bases. Germline CDR1 and CDR2: MDHEN and SYDVKM. The CDR3 runs to 14 residues. The sample holds one count of this clone. V usage is TRBV28 and J usage is TRBJ1-1; D may be TRBD1 (5 bases). Source material: peripheral blood. This sequence originates from a woman older than 75 with active or convalescent COVID-19. This CDR3 is CASSLIGVGTEAFF. CDR3 in DNA: TGTGCCAGCAGTTTAATAGGGGTTGGCACTGAAGCTTTCTTT.